This is a list of T cell receptor beta chains from one sample in a study of shared clonotypes between healthy human individuals. Sequencing used immunoSEQ multiplex PCR; TCRdb keeps in-frame clones, though not all of them. The table has fewer than 400,000 clones, around two thirds seen once; the top ten hold 10%. Sample: memory CD4+ T cells sorted from blood. Receptors originate from a man younger than 40 in good health. Each CDR3 is given with its conserved first and last residue. A D gene is named only where the DNA matches it firmly. Clone size appears in some rows only: once, few, many, or a class for an expanded clone.

>.|.|TRBJ2-7|TRBV5-1
CASSLRGSTGTRSYEQYF
TGCGCCAGCAGCTTGAGGGGGAGTACCGGGACTCGCTCCTACGAGCAGTACTTC
>.|TRBD2|TRBJ2-7|TRBV5-4
CASSLATSGRASEQYF
TGTGCCAGCAGCTTGGCCACTAGCGGGAGGGCCTCCGAGCAGTACTTC
>.|.|TRBJ2-5|TRBV7-2
CASSLGPGTETQYF
TGTGCCAGCAGCTTAGGGCCAGGGACAGAGACCCAGTACTTC
>.|.|TRBJ2-7|TRBV19
CASSASRGLSSYEQYF
TGTGCCAGTAGCGCCAGCCGGGGCCTAAGCTCCTACGAGCAGTACTTC
>.|TRBD2|TRBJ2-3|TRBV19
CASTSGSWPDTQYF
TGTGCCAGCACTAGCGGGAGCTGGCCAGATACGCAGTATTTT
>.|TRBD2|TRBJ2-2|TRBV28
CASSFGSLAGMPGELFF
TGTGCCAGCAGTTTTGGTAGTCTAGCGGGCATGCCCGGGGAGCTGTTTTTT
>.|.|TRBJ2-1|TRBV2
CASRVGIYEQFF
TGTGCCAGCAGGGTAGGAATATATGAGCAGTTCTTC
>once|.|TRBJ2-7|TRBV7-2
CASSLAWLTYEQYF
TGTGCCAGCAGCTTAGCGTGGCTGACATACGAGCAGTACTTC
>.|.|TRBJ1-3|TRBV5-1
CASSLGGNSGNTIYF
TGCGCCAGCAGCTTGGGCGGAAACTCTGGAAACACCATATATTTT
>.|TRBD1|TRBJ2-7|TRBV25-1
CASSEYLAGGYEQYF
TGTGCCAGCAGTGAATACCTTGCAGGGGGCTACGAGCAGTACTTC
>.|.|TRBJ2-3|TRBV27
CASRTGFSTDTQYF
TGTGCCAGCCGCACAGGATTTAGCACAGATACGCAGTATTTT
>few|TRBD2|TRBJ2-2|TRBV7-2
CASSLGLAGVGTGELFF
TGTGCCAGCAGCTTAGGACTAGCGGGAGTGGGGACCGGGGAGCTGTTTTTT
>many|TRBD2|TRBJ2-2|TRBV2
CASRASREVGLFF
TGTGCCAGCAGAGCTTCCCGGGAGGTGGGGCTGTTTTTT
>.|TRBD1|TRBJ2-7|TRBV5-1
CASSLAQGAATYEQYF
TGCGCCAGCAGCTTGGCCCAGGGGGCTGCGACCTACGAGCAGTACTTC
>.|.|TRBJ1-2|TRBV9
CASSESARGVYGYTF
TGTGCCAGCAGCGAGAGTGCCAGGGGTGTCTATGGCTACACCTTC